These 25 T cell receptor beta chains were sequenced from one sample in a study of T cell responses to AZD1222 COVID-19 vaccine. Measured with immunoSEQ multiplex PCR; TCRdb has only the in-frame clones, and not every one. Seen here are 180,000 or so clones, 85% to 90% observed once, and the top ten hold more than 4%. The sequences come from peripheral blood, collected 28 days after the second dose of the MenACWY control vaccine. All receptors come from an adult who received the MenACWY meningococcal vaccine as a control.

The CDR3 loop is CASSQEGGGYTF. The DNA of the CDR3 is TGTGCCAGCAGCCAAGAGGGAGGAGGCTACACCTTC. The chain links TRBV3-1 (or the pseudogene TRBV3-2) to TRBJ1-2; D unclear. The CDR3 consists of 12 residues. Germline CDR1 is LGHDT and CDR2 is YNNKEL (reference sequence). Trimming shortened V by 0 bases and J by 8 bases, and 7 bases separated the two germline ends.

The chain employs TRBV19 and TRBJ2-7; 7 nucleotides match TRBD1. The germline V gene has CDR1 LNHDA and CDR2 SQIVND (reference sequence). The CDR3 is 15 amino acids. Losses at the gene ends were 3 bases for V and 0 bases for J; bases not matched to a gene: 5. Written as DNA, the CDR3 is TGTGCCAGTAGTATGGGACAGTCACCCTCCTACGAGCAGTACTTC. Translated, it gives CASSMGQSPSYEQYF.

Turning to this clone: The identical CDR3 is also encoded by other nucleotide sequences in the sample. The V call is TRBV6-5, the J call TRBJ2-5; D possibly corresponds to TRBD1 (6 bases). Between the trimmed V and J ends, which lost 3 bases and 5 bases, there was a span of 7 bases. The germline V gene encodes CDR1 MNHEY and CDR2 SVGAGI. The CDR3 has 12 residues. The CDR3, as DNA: TGTGCCAGCAGTTATAGGGGGGAGACCCAGTACTTC. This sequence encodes CASSYRGETQYF.

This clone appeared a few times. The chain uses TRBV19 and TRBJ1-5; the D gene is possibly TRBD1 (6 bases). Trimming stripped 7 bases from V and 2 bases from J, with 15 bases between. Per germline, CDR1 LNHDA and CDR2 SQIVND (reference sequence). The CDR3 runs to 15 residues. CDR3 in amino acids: CASTRGGAGNQPQHF. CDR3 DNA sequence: TGTGCCAGTACCCGGGGGGGGGCCGGCAATCAGCCCCAGCATTTT.

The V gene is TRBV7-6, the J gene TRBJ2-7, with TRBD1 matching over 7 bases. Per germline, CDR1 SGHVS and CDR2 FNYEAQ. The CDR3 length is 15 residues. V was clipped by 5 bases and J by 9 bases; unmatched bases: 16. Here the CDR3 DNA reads TGTGCCAGCAGCCCAAGGGACAGCCCGTCTGTTGCGCAGTACTTC. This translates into CASSPRDSPSVAQYF. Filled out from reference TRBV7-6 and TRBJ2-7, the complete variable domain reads GAGVSQSPRYKVTKRGQDVALRCDPISGHVSLYWYRQALGQGPEFLTYFNYEAQQDKSGLPNDRFSAERPEGSISTLTIQRTEQRDSAMYRCASSPRDSPSVAQYFGPGTRLTVT.

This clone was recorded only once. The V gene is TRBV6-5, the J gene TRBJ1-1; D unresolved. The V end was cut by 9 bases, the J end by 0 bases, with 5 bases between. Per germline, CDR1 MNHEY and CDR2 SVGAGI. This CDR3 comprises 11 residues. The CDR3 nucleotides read TGTGCCAGTACTATGAACACTGAAGCTTTCTTT. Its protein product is CASTMNTEAFF.

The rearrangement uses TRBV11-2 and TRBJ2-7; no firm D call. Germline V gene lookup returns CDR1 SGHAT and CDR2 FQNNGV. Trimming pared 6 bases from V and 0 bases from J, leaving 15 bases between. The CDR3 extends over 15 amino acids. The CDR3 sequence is CASRKFGLASYEQYF. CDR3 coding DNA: TGTGCCAGCAGAAAATTCGGTCTTGCCTCCTACGAGCAGTACTTC.

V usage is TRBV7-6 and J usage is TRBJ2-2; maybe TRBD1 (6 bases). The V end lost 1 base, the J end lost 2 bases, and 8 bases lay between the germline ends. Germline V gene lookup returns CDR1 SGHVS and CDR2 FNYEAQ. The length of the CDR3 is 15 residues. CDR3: CASSLEGHNTGELFF. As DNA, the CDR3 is TGTGCCAGCAGCTTAGAGGGACACAACACCGGGGAGCTGTTTTTT.

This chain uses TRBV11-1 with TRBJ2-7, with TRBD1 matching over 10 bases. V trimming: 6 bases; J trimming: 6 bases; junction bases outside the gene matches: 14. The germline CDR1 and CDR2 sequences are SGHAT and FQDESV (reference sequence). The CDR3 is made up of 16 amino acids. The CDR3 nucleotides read TGTGCCAGCAGTTCCCTCCCGGGACAGGGGAATCCCGAGCAGTACTTC. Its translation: CASSSLPGQGNPEQYF.

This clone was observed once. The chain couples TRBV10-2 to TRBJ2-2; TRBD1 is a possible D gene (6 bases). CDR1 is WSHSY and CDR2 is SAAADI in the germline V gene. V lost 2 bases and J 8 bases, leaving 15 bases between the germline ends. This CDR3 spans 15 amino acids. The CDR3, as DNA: TGCGCCAGCAGTGAGGTCAGGGGCGCAGAAGGGGAGCTGTTTTTT. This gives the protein CASSEVRGAEGELFF.

The CDR3 here is CASSPSSLTYNEQFF. For the CDR3, the DNA is TGTGCCAGCAGCCCTAGTTCCTTGACCTACAATGAGCAGTTCTTC. The chain links TRBV7-2 to TRBJ2-1; D remains ambiguous. CDR3 length: 15 residues. V shed 5 bases and J shed 2 bases, with 13 bases lying between them. Germline CDR1 and CDR2: SGHTA and FQGNSA.

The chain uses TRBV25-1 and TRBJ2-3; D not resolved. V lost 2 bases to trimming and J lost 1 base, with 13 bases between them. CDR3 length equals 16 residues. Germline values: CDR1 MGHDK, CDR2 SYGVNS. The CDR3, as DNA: TGTGCCAGCAGTGAAAACGCGGTTCTTGGCACAGATACGCAGTATTTT. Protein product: CASSENAVLGTDTQYF.

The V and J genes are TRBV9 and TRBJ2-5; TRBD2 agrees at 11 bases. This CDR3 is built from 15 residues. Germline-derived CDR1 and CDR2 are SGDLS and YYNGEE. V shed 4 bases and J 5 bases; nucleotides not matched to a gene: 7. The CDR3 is CASSNGLAGMETQYF. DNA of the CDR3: TGTGCCAGCAGCAATGGACTAGCGGGTATGGAGACCCAGTACTTC.

The CDR3 reads CASSLDQGSRAETQYF. Written as DNA, the CDR3 is TGTGCCAGCAGCCTGGACCAGGGTTCACGGGCGGAGACCCAGTACTTC. This chain joins TRBV5-4 and TRBJ2-5; D perhaps matches TRBD1 (5 bases). Trimming stripped 4 bases from V and 5 bases from J, with 21 bases between. Germline V lookup: CDR1 SGHNT, CDR2 YYREEE (reference sequence). The CDR3 runs to 16 residues. Together with reference TRBV5-4 and TRBJ2-5, the CDR3 gives the full variable domain: ETGVTQSPTHLIKTRGQQVTLRCSSQSGHNTVSWYQQALGQGPQFIFQYYREEENGRGNFPPRFSGLQFPNYSSELNVNALELDDSALYLCASSLDQGSRAETQYFGPGTRLLVL.

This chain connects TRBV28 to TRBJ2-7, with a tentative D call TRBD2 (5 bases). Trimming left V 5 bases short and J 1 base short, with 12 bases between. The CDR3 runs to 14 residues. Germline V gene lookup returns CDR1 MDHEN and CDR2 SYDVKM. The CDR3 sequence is CASSGRAVSYEQYF. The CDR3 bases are TGTGCCAGCAGTGGGCGGGCGGTTTCCTACGAGCAGTACTTC.

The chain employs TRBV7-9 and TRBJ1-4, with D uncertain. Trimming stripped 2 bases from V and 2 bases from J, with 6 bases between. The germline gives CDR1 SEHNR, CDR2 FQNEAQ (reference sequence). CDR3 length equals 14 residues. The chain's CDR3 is CASSLWGTNEKLFF. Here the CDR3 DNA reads TGTGCCAGCAGCTTATGGGGTACTAATGAAAAACTGTTTTTT.

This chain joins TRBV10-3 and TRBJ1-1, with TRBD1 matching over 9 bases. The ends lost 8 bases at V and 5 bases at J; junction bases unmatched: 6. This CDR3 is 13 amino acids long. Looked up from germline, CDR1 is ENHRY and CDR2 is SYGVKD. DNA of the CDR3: TGTGCCATCGGAAAGGGACAGGGAACTGAAGCTTTCTTT. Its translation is CAIGKGQGTEAFF.

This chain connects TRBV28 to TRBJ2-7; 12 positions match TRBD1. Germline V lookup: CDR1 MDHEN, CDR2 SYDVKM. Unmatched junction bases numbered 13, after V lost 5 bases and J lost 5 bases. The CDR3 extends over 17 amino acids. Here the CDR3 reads CASSHLPGQGAHDEQYF. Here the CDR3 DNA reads TGTGCCAGCAGTCACCTTCCGGGACAGGGGGCGCACGACGAGCAGTACTTC.

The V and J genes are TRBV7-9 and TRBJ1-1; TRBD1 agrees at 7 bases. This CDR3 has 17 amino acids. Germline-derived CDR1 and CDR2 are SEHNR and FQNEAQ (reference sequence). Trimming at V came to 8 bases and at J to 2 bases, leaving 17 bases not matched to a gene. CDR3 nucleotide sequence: TGTGCCAGCGCCCGACCCCTACAGGGGTTTGTAAACACTGAAGCTTTCTTT. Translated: CASARPLQGFVNTEAFF.

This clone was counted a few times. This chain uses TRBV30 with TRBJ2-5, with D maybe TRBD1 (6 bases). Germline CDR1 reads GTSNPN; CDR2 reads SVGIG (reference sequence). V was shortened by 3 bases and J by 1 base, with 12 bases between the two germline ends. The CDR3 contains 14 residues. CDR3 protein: CAWRRVDSQETQYF. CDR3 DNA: TGTGCCTGGAGACGAGTGGACAGCCAAGAGACCCAGTACTTC.

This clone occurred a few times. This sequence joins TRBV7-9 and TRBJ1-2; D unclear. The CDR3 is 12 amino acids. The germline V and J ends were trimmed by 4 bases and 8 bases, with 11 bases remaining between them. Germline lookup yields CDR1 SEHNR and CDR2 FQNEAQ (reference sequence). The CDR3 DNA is TGTGCCAGCAGCTCCCGGGTGGGCGGCTACACCTTC. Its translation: CASSSRVGGYTF.

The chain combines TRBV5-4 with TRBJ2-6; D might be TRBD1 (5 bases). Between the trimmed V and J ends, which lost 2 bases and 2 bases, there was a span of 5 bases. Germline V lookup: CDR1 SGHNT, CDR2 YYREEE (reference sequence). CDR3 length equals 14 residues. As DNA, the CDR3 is TGTGCCAGCAGCTTCAGGGCTGGGGCCAACGTCCTGACTTTC. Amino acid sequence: CASSFRAGANVLTF.

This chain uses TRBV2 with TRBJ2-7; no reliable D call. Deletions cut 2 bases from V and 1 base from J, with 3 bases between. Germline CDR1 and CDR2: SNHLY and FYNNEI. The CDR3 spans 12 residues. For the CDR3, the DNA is TGTGCCAGCAGTGAACAGTCCTACGAGCAGTACTTC. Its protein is CASSEQSYEQYF.

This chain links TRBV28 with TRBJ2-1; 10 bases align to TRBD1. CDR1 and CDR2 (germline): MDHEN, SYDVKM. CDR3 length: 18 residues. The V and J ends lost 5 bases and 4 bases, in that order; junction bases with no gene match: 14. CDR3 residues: CASSPGTGVPGTYNEQFF. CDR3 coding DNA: TGTGCCAGCAGTCCCGGGACAGGGGTGCCCGGTACTTACAATGAGCAGTTCTTC. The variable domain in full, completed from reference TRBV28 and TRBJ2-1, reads DVKVTQSSRYLVKRTGEKVFLECVQDMDHENMFWYRQDPGLGLRLIYFSYDVKMKEKGDIPEGYSVSREKKERFSLILESASTNQTSMYLCASSPGTGVPGTYNEQFFGPGTRLTVL.

CDR3 amino acids: CASSLRGRVNEQYF. Written as DNA, the CDR3 is TGTGCCAGCAGCTTACGCGGGAGAGTCAACGAGCAGTACTTC. The J gene is TRBJ2-7, the V gene TRBV7-8; 7 bases map to TRBD2. CDR1 and CDR2 from the germline V gene are SGHVS and FQNEAQ. Trimming took 2 bases from V and 5 from J; bases not matched to a gene: 6. The length of the CDR3 is 14 residues.